The 9 T cell receptor beta chains below all came from one sample that was sequenced in a study of preoperative IRX-2 immunotherapy in early breast cancer. Treatment reported: preoperative locoregional IRX-2 cytokine immunotherapy. The assay was immunoSEQ multiplex PCR, and TCRdb's table has in-frame clones only and misses some. The table has some 30,000 clones, 89% seen once. Sequences were derived from tumor tissue, sampled after IRX-2 immunotherapy. The receptor source for this set is a human donor with breast cancer.

A single count supports this clone. V gene TRBV7-5 combines with J gene TRBJ1-2; TRBD1 was called by the table and not checked on the DNA. TRBV7-5 is marked as a pseudogene. This CDR3 has 15 amino acids. CDR3 nucleotide sequence: TGTGCCAGCAGCCCCACCCCGGGCAGGGGGCTTAGCTACACCTTC. It translates to CASSPTPGRGLSYTF.

J is TRBJ1-2 and V is TRBV1. TRBV1 represents a pseudogene. The CDR3 consists of 14 residues. The CDR3 bases are TGCGCCAGCAGCCATGTGGGTTCGGGATATGGCTACACCTTC. It yields the protein CASSHVGSGYGYTF.

V usage is TRBV18 and J usage is TRBJ1-6, with a possible D match to TRBD1 (6 bases). Germline CDR1 reads KGHSH; CDR2 reads LQKENI. This CDR3 is 13 amino acids long. Trimming stripped 2 bases from V and 15 bases from J, with 14 bases between. The CDR3 region has the DNA TGTGCCAGCTCACCAGGGAGGGGGTCGGGCCTCCACTTT. Amino acid sequence: CASSPGRGSGLHF.

The genes are TRBV5-1 and TRBJ1-4; D is perhaps TRBD1 (6 bases). This CDR3 has 14 residues. V lost 0 bases, J lost 9 bases, and 12 bases lay in between. Per the germline V gene, CDR1 is SGHRS and CDR2 is YFSETQ. In DNA form, the CDR3 reads TGCGCCAGCAGCTTGGGGACAGCCTATAAAAAACTGTTTTTT. It is translated as CASSLGTAYKKLFF.

This clone has only one observation. The rearrangement uses TRBV12-5 and TRBJ1-2, with TRBD1 matching over 8 bases. The CDR3 has 16 amino acids. Looked up from germline, CDR1 is LGHNT and CDR2 is FRNRAP. The CDR3 bases are TGTGCCAGCACCCGACAGGGGATAGCGGCTAACTATGGCTACACCTTC. Translation gives CASTRQGIAANYGYTF.

The V gene is TRBV11-3, the J gene TRBJ1-1; D is undetermined. The CDR3 sequence is 15 residues long. Germline CDR1 is SGHNT and CDR2 is YENEEA. V gave up 5 bases and J gave up 0 bases, with 13 bases separating them. The CDR3 DNA reads TGTGCCAGCAGCGACGACATTAGAATGAACACTGAAGCTTTCTTT. Amino acids: CASSDDIRMNTEAFF.

Turning to this clone: Other DNA sequences from this sample encode an identical CDR3 as well. The chain combines TRBV18 with TRBJ2-7, with 11 bases that match TRBD1. Germline CDR1 and CDR2: KGHSH and LQKENI. V shed 0 bases and J 2 bases; nucleotides not matched to a gene: 0. This CDR3 spans 15 amino acids. Written as DNA, the CDR3 is TGTGCCAGCTCACCACCGGGACAGGGGGCCTACGAGCAGTACTTC. This encodes CASSPPGQGAYEQYF.

The chain uses TRBV19 and TRBJ2-2; 8 nucleotides line up with TRBD2. V lost 5 bases, J lost 5 bases, and 4 bases stayed unmatched. Germline V CDR1 and CDR2: LNHDA, SQIVND (reference sequence). There are 14 residues in the CDR3. CDR3 DNA sequence: TGTGCCAGTAGTCCACGGGGGGGGACCGGGGAGCTGTTTTTT. It specifies CASSPRGGTGELFF.

This clone was observed once. This chain joins TRBV6-8 and TRBJ2-3; 8 bases map to TRBD2. The CDR3 is made up of 20 amino acids. J was trimmed by 2 bases and V by 7 bases; bases with no gene match: 23. Germline CDR1 is MNHGY and CDR2 is SAAAGT. The CDR3 protein is CASKNAGGRPIKGPTDTQYF. As DNA, the CDR3 is TGTGCCAGCAAAAATGCGGGGGGACGTCCGATTAAAGGTCCCACAGATACGCAGTATTTT.